This entry describes one T cell receptor beta chain. Treatment in this sample: some 19 received Ad26.COV2.S at low or high dose, single or two shots; five or six received placebo; per-sample allocation not given. Specimen acquisition occurred on day 63 following the initial vaccine or placebo injection. Germline CDR1 is SGHNT and CDR2 is YYREEE (reference sequence). Trimming took off 4 bases at V and 0 bases at J, with 11 bases between the two ends. The CDR3 spans 15 residues. Assay used: immunoSEQ multiplex PCR; TCRdb lists only in-frame clones, some missing. The sample includes 360,000 or so clones, over 75% of them seen just once. This entry belongs to a study of Ad26.COV2.S vaccination and SARS-CoV-2 variants.

This sequence originates from a person between 18 and 65 years old who received the Ad26.COV2.S COVID-19 vaccine or a placebo. This sequence joins TRBV5-4 and TRBJ2-1, with D tentatively TRBD2 (5 bases). The sequences come from peripheral blood, collected in a trial of Ad26.COV2.S vaccine versus placebo. The CDR3 region is CASSRTLSSYNEQFF. The DNA of the CDR3 is TGTGCCAGCAGCCGGACTCTTAGCTCCTACAATGAGCAGTTCTTC.